Reported below is one T cell receptor (beta chain). This entry is derived from a study of T cell responses to AZD1222 COVID-19 vaccine. Second-dose groups at about 4 or about 12 weeks were pooled. Germline CDR1 and CDR2: WNHNN and SYGVQD (reference sequence). The length of the CDR3 is 10 residues. V was shortened by 11 bases and J by 7 bases, with 11 bases between the two germline ends. Clones were read by immunoSEQ multiplex PCR, and TCRdb kept only the in-frame ones, dropping some. The repertoire includes 90,000 to 100,000 clones, about four fifths of them detected once, and 14% sits in the top ten.

The rearrangement uses TRBV10-1 and TRBJ1-2; D might be TRBD1 (5 bases). The specimen was peripheral blood, collected 28 days after the second AZD1222 dose. The receptor comes from an adult who received the AZD1222 COVID-19 vaccine. The CDR3 here is CAFQRGGYTF. Here the CDR3 DNA reads TGCGCCTTTCAGAGGGGTGGCTACACCTTC.